These T cell receptor beta chains were read from a single sample in a study of T cell responses to AZD1222 COVID-19 vaccine. The assay was immunoSEQ multiplex PCR, and TCRdb's table has in-frame clones only and misses some. The sample has roughly 30,000 clones, about 89% seen once. This material consisted of peripheral blood, taken on day 0 of AZD1222 vaccination. These receptors all come from an adult in good health. Each CDR3 is given with its conserved first and last residue. Fields, in order: CDR3 protein, clone size, J gene, V gene. Size is omitted from some rows. Given values are once, few, many or a class for expanded clones.

CDR3: CATSRDIFEGAYEQYF
size: NA
J: TRBJ2-7
V: TRBV15

CDR3: CASSIDSGIPREQYF
size: NA
J: TRBJ2-7
V: TRBV19

CDR3: CASSLVGKAEAFF
size: NA
J: TRBJ1-1
V: TRBV7-9

CDR3: CASRQRTHEKLFF
size: NA
J: TRBJ1-4
V: TRBV6-5

CDR3: CASSPNPSVTMNTEAFF
size: once
J: TRBJ1-1
V: TRBV7-9

CDR3: CASSFFGGGPPDTQYF
size: NA
J: TRBJ2-3
V: TRBV5-4

CDR3: CASSLEGHPSQPQHF
size: NA
J: TRBJ1-5
V: TRBV5-1

CDR3: CASSGQGLEEQYF
size: NA
J: TRBJ2-7
V: TRBV5-1

CDR3: CASSGIKANQPQHF
size: NA
J: TRBJ1-5
V: TRBV2

CDR3: CASSPLQGANAGYTF
size: NA
J: TRBJ1-2
V: TRBV7-3

CDR3: CASSFGLNNQPQHF
size: once
J: TRBJ1-5
V: TRBV27

CDR3: CASSVQGAGAEAFF
size: NA
J: TRBJ1-1
V: TRBV9

CDR3: CASSWGVEIYNEQFF
size: NA
J: TRBJ2-1
V: TRBV27